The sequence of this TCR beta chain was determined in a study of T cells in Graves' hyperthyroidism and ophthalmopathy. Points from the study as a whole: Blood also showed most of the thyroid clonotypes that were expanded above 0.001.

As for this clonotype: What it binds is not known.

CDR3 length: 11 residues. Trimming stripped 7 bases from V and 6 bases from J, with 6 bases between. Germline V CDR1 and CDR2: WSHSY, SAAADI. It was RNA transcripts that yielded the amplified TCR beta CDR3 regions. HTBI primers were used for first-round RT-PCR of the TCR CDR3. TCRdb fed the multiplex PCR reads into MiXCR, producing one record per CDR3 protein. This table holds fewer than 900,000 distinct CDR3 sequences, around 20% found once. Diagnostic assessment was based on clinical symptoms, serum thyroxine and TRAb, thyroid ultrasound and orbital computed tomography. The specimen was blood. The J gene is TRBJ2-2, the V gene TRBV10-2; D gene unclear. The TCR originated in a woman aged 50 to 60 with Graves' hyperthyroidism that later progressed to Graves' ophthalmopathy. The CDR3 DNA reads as TGCGCCAGCAAACAGTCCGGGGAGCTGTTTTTT. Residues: CASKQSGELFF.